This TCR beta chain came from a study of T cells after yellow fever vaccination. Findings and limits, study-wide: Post-booster repertoires contained most primary-vaccination clones again (roughly 95% CD4, about 90% CD8).

The CDR3 length is 13 residues. The V gene's germline CDR1 is MNHEY and CDR2 SVGEGT. V shed 6 bases and J 4 bases; nucleotides not matched to a gene: 4. One entry per CDR3 protein results from TCRdb running MiXCR on the 5' RACE reads. Among a few hundred thousand distinct CDR3 sequences listed, more than 8.5% were seen once. This clonotype was counted at least ten times. Its antigen is unknown. The rearrangement links TRBV6-2 or TRBV6-3 to TRBJ1-1; TRBD1 aligns across 8 bases. This material consisted of PBMCs, taken on the day of the first yellow fever vaccination. This clonotype originated in a young man who received the YFV17D yellow fever vaccine. The CDR3 DNA reads as TGTGCCAGCAGACCCACAGGGGGCACTGAAGCTTTCTTT. It codes for CASRPTGGTEAFF.